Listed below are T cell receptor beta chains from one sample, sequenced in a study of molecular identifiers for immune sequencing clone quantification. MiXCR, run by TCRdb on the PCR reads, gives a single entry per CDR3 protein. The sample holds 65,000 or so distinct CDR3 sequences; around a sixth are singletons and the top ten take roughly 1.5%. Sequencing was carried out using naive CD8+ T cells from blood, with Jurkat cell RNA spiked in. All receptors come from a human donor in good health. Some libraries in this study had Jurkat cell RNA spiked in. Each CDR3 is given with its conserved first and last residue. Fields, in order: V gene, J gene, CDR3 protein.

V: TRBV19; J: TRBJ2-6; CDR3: CASGLTGANVLTF
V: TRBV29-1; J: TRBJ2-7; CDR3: CSGKGLAEYEQYF
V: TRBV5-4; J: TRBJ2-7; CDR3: CASSSKPGQRTPYRYEQYF
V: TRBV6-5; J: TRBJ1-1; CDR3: CASSYGQGTEAFF
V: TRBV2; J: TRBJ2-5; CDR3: CASMEGETQYF
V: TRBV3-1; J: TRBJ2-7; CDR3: CASSQGRRSHEQYF
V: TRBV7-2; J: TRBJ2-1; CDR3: CASSTSGEPIHEQFF
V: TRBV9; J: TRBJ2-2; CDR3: CASSPLSRGELFF
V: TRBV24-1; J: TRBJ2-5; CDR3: CATSVDREQETQYF
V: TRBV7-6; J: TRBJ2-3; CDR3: CASSLEVAGVDTQYF
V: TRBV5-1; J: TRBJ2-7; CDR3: CASSPTVSYEQYF
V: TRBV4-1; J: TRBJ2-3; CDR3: CASSQEGLASGRATDTQYF
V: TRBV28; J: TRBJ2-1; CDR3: CATRPLAQDEQFF
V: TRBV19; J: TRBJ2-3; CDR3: CASSTGIVSTDTQYF
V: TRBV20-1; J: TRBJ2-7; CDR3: CSATSSGSYEQYF
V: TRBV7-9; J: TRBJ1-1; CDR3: CASSLATEAFF
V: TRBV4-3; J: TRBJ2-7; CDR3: CASSQGGSSEWVSEQYF
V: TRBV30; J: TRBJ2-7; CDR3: CAWSWGTGNYEQYF
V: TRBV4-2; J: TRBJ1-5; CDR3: CASSQDSTGSNQPQHF
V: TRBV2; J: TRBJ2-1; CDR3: CASPEGGYNEQFF
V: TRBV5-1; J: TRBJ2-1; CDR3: CAGSIRVGEQFF
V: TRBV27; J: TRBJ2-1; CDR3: CASSHPIAGANEQFF
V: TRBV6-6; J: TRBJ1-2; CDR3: CASALGAINYGYTF
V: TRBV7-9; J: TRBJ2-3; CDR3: CASSNPLVLEDTQYF
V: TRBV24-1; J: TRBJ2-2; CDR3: CATLSSGTGGLAGEVANTGELFF
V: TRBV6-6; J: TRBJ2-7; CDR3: CAGSYSVSLSYEQYF
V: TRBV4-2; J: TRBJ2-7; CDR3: CASSQAGTPYEQYF
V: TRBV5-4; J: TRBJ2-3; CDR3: CASSLKSGRSGDTQYF
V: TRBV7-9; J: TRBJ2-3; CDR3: CASSYEGGTTDTQYF
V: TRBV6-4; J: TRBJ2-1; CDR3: CASSVAGGYNEQFF
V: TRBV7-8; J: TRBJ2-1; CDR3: CASSLEERRGAHEQFF